The 15 T cell receptor beta chains listed next were all sequenced from one sample in a study of T cell responses to AZD1222 COVID-19 vaccine. Assay: immunoSEQ multiplex PCR; the TCRdb copy retains only in-frame clones and omits some. There are about 120,000 clones in the sample; roughly 90% occur only once, and 4.4% lies in the top ten. Specimen: peripheral blood, collected on day 0 of AZD1222 vaccination. The receptors come from an adult in good health.

The chain uses TRBV28 and TRBJ1-5; possible D gene TRBD1, 5 bases. The CDR3 loop spans 15 amino acids. Germline V gene lookup returns CDR1 MDHEN and CDR2 SYDVKM. V was pared by 5 bases and J by 7 bases, with 18 bases between. The CDR3 loop reads CASSLQGRDAQPQHF. CDR3 sequence (DNA): TGTGCCAGCAGTCTCCAGGGCAGGGACGCCCAGCCCCAGCATTTT.

This clone was counted a single time. The rearrangement joins TRBV7-2 to TRBJ2-3, with 9 bases lining up with TRBD1. V gave up 6 bases and J gave up 11 bases; unmatched junction bases: 15. Germline CDR1 SGHTA, CDR2 FQGNSA. This CDR3 contains 15 residues. The CDR3 sequence is CASRPSGGQGSVQYF. The CDR3, as DNA: TGTGCCAGCAGGCCCTCGGGGGGACAGGGTTCTGTGCAGTATTTT.

This chain joins TRBV12-3 or TRBV12-4 and TRBJ1-1; tentative D call: TRBD1 (6 bases). V was trimmed by 5 bases and J by 11 bases, leaving 18 bases between them. The length of the CDR3 is 13 residues. In DNA, the CDR3 is TGTGCCAGCAGTGCCGGGACACCCAGCGAGGCTTTCTTT. Protein: CASSAGTPSEAFF.

V usage is TRBV24-1 and J usage is TRBJ2-5, with TRBD2 matching 7 bases. Germline assignment: CDR1 KGHDR and CDR2 SFDVKD. This CDR3 is built from 14 residues. V lost 4 bases and J lost 1; bases outside the gene matches: 2. The chain's CDR3 is CATSDGRSQETQYF. The DNA of the CDR3 is TGTGCCACCAGTGACGGGAGGTCCCAAGAGACCCAGTACTTC.

This clone appeared a few times. CDR3 bases: TGTGCCAGCAGCCAATGGGACAGGGCTGGCCCTCTTAGCAATCAGCCCCAGCATTTT. Residues: CASSQWDRAGPLSNQPQHF. The chain links TRBV7-6 to TRBJ1-5; TRBD1 matches at 9 bases. The trim removed 5 bases at V and 0 bases at J, leaving 14 bases unmatched. The CDR3 is 19 residues long. Germline-derived CDR1 and CDR2 are SGHVS and FNYEAQ.

V and J are TRBV18 and TRBJ1-1; D is possibly TRBD1 (6 bases). Per the germline V gene, CDR1 is KGHSH and CDR2 is LQKENI. The CDR3 totals 15 residues. The V end lost 4 bases, the J end lost 1 base, and 13 bases lay between the germline ends. The CDR3 region is CASSLGQIRNTEAFF. In nucleotides, the CDR3 is TGTGCCAGCTCACTAGGACAGATCCGGAACACTGAAGCTTTCTTT.

V and J are TRBV5-1 and TRBJ2-2; D not certain. The CDR3 is 15 amino acids. Germline CDR1 and CDR2: SGHRS and YFSETQ. V lost 0 bases and J 5 bases, leaving 11 bases between the germline ends. The CDR3 is CASSLDTSWTGELFF. CDR3 in DNA: TGCGCCAGCAGCTTGGACACCTCGTGGACCGGGGAGCTGTTTTTT. Complete variable domain (other parts from reference TRBV5-1 and TRBJ2-2): KAGVTQTPRYLIKTRGQQVTLSCSPISGHRSVSWYQQTPGQGLQFLFEYFSETQRNKGNFPGRFSGRQFSNSRSEMNVSTLELGDSALYLCASSLDTSWTGELFFGEGSRLTVL.

The chain recombines TRBV21-1 with TRBJ2-1; TRBD1, the table's D call, was not compared with the DNA. TRBV21-1 represents a pseudogene. The CDR3 spans 12 residues. The CDR3 DNA is TGTGCCAGCAGCAAAACCAGGGGTGAGCAGTTCTTC. Amino acids: CASSKTRGEQFF.

The CDR3 sequence is CASSENSGTEQFF. The CDR3 region has the DNA TGTGCCAGCAGTGAAAACTCAGGGACTGAGCAGTTCTTC. The V gene is TRBV9, the J gene TRBJ2-1; D possibly matches TRBD1 or TRBD2 (5 bases each). V dropped 5 bases and J dropped 9 bases, with 15 bases sitting between them. CDR1 SGDLS and CDR2 YYNGEE come from the germline V gene. The CDR3 has 13 amino acids.

This chain connects TRBV29-1 to TRBJ2-7, with D uncertain. Trimming pared 4 bases from V and 1 base from J, leaving 8 bases between. The CDR3 is made up of 12 amino acids. Germline V CDR1 and CDR2: SQVTM, ANQGSEA. The CDR3 DNA reads as TGCAGCGTTGCAACCGTTTCCTACGAGCAGTACTTC. Protein: CSVATVSYEQYF.

The gene calls are TRBV18 and TRBJ1-6; TRBD1 matches 7 bases. V lost 3 bases and J lost 8; bases outside the gene matches: 10. The CDR3 covers 16 residues. Germline V gene lookup returns CDR1 KGHSH and CDR2 LQKENI. CDR3 protein: CASSPEEYRGYSPLHF. The CDR3 nucleotides are TGTGCCAGCTCACCGGAGGAATACAGGGGATATTCACCCCTCCACTTT.

The V call is TRBV27, the J call TRBJ1-4; TRBD1 matches 7 bases. The CDR3 length is 16 residues. The germline CDR1 and CDR2 sequences are MNHEY and SMNVEV (reference sequence). With 2 bases clipped from V and 11 bases from J, the junction kept 14 bases outside the gene matches. The CDR3 nucleotides read TGTGCCAGCAGTTTAAGGTCCTGGGACAGCCCGCGGAAACTGTTTTTT. It codes for CASSLRSWDSPRKLFF.

V gene TRBV24-1 combines with J gene TRBJ2-1, with 9 bases that match TRBD1. The junction had 5 bases not matched to a gene; V was cut back by 4 bases and J by 5 bases. Looked up from germline, CDR1 is KGHDR and CDR2 is SFDVKD. This CDR3 has 15 amino acids. The CDR3 sequence is CATSEGTGPDNEQFF. In DNA form, the CDR3 reads TGTGCCACCAGTGAGGGGACAGGGCCCGACAATGAGCAGTTCTTC.

The rearrangement links TRBV25-1 to TRBJ2-2; TRBD2 matches at 10 bases. CDR3 length equals 16 residues. CDR1 and CDR2 (germline): MGHDK, SYGVNS. V shed 4 bases and J 7 bases; nucleotides not matched to a gene: 9. DNA of the CDR3: TGTGCCAGCAGTGTTTCACTAGCGGGGACCATCGGGGAGCTGTTTTTT. This sequence encodes CASSVSLAGTIGELFF.

Only one count was recorded for this clone. This chain joins TRBV6-1 and TRBJ2-7; D is uncertain. Trimming shortened V by 2 bases and J by 2 bases, and 4 bases separated the two germline ends. CDR1 and CDR2 (germline): MNHNS, SASEGT. This CDR3 spans 12 amino acids. This chain's CDR3 is CASSESPYEQYF. CDR3 coding DNA: TGTGCCAGCAGTGAAAGCCCCTACGAGCAGTACTTC.